The clone carrying this T cell receptor (beta chain) was seen a few times. This specimen belongs to a study of blood T cell repertoires in COVID-19. Study background: COVID-19 samples, acute and convalescent, were from the United States, Italy and Spain. T cells, B-cell-depleted T cells, or PBMCs provided the cDNA or gDNA that served as material.

There are 12 residues in the CDR3. The V end lost 8 bases, the J end lost 2 bases, and 7 bases lay between the germline ends. CDR1 and CDR2 from the germline V gene are SGHNT and YENEEA. In the original processing: By means of reference gene primer amplification, nucleated cell counts were estimated. Profiled with immunoSEQ multiplex PCR; TCRdb holds only in-frame clones, not every one. V, J and clone size are those of that table, while D and trimming were read from the DNA. The table lists about 250,000 clones, about 83% of them singletons. Sequenced material: peripheral blood. This receptor was taken from a man aged 35 to 55 with active or convalescent COVID-19. The chain is built from TRBV11-3 and TRBJ1-3, with D possibly being TRBD1 (5 bases). In DNA form, the CDR3 reads TGTGCCAGCGCGGGGGCTGGAAACACCATATATTTT. Translation: CASAGAGNTIYF.